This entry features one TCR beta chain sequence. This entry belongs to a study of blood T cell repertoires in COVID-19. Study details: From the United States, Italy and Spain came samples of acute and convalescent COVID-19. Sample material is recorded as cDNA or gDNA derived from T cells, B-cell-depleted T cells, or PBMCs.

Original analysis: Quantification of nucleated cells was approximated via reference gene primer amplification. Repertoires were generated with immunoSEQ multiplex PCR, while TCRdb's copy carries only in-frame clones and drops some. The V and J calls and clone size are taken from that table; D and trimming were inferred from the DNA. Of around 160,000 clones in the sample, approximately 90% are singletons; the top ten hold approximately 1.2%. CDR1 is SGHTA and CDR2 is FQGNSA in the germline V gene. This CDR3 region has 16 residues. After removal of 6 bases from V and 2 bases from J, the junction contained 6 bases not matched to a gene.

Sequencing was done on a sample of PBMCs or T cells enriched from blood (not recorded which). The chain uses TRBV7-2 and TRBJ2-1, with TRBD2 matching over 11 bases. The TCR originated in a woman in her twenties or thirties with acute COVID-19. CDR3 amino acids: CASSSLAGGTYNEQFF. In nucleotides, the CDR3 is TGTGCCAGCAGTTCTTTAGCGGGAGGGACCTACAATGAGCAGTTCTTC.